Below are 32 T cell receptor beta chains sequenced from a single sample in a study of cytomegalovirus exposure and HLA in healthy donors. The PCR made use of 60 Vbeta and 13 Jbeta primers. Measured with immunoSEQ multiplex PCR; TCRdb has only the in-frame clones, and not every one. The table lists 200,000 to 250,000 clones, around 83% of them singletons. Sequenced sample: PBMCs. Receptors originate from a girl aged 5-17 years in good health and CMV-seronegative.

The rearrangement joins TRBV10-2 to TRBJ2-7; TRBD1 matches at 9 bases. V gave up 11 bases and J gave up 3 bases; unmatched junction bases: 8. CDR1 and CDR2 from the germline V gene are WSHSY and SAAADI. The CDR3 covers 13 residues. The CDR3 DNA follows: TGCGCCTCCCGGGCGGGACAGGGCTACGAGCAGTACTTC. This codes for CASRAGQGYEQYF.

The gene calls are TRBV2 and TRBJ1-2; 8 nucleotides agree with TRBD1. V lost 3 bases, J lost 8 bases, and 5 bases stayed unmatched. There are 13 residues in the CDR3. Germline CDR1 is SNHLY and CDR2 is FYNNEI. The CDR3: CASSDVRGQGYTF. CDR3 bases: TGTGCCAGCAGTGATGTCAGGGGGCAAGGCTACACCTTC.

The J gene is TRBJ2-7, the V gene TRBV28, with D possibly matching TRBD2 (6 bases). The CDR3 totals 16 residues. Germline V gene sequence: CDR1 MDHEN, CDR2 SYDVKM. Trimming stripped 4 bases from V and 3 bases from J, with 19 bases between. The CDR3 nucleotides are TGTGCCAGCAGTTCCCCCAGCGCGGGGCATGGCTACGAGCAGTACTTC. It translates to CASSSPSAGHGYEQYF.

This clone is a singleton in its sample. The chain couples TRBV7-9 to TRBJ1-2; 8 positions match TRBD1. The J segment lost 4 bases and the V segment lost 4 bases, leaving 8 bases of the junction unmatched. This CDR3 has 15 amino acids. Germline lookup yields CDR1 SEHNR and CDR2 FQNEAQ (reference sequence). The CDR3 loop is CASSWMGQATYGYTF. The CDR3 nucleotides read TGTGCCAGCAGCTGGATGGGACAGGCCACCTATGGCTACACCTTC.

J is TRBJ1-2 and V is TRBV5-1, with D maybe TRBD1 (5 bases). CDR3 length equals 12 residues. V gave up 0 bases and J gave up 8 bases, with 8 bases separating them. Germline CDR1 reads SGHRS; CDR2 reads YFSETQ. The CDR3 DNA sequence: TGCGCCAGCAGCTTGGGGGGGGAAGGCTACACCTTC. Amino acid sequence: CASSLGGEGYTF.

V usage is TRBV29-1 and J usage is TRBJ2-6; possibly TRBD1 for D (6 bases). This CDR3 spans 15 amino acids. Germline loops: CDR1 SQVTM, CDR2 ANQGSEA. V lost 4 bases and J lost 0, with 10 bases in between. The CDR3 coding sequence is TGCAGCGTTGTTCGGACAGCCTCTGGGGCCAACGTCCTGACTTTC. It translates to CSVVRTASGANVLTF.

The V call is TRBV4-1, the J call TRBJ2-1; 11 positions agree with TRBD2. CDR1 MGHRA and CDR2 YSYEKL come from the germline V gene. The CDR3 is 16 residues long. With 7 bases clipped from V and 9 bases from J, the junction kept 14 bases outside the gene matches. The CDR3 sequence is CASMGNASGRSGEQFF. Written as DNA, the CDR3 is TGCGCCAGCATGGGGAACGCTAGCGGGAGGTCAGGTGAGCAGTTCTTC.

Concerning this clone itself: Additional DNA sequences in this sample encode the identical CDR3. This chain connects TRBV5-1 to TRBJ1-2, with D hard to call. Germline V lookup: CDR1 SGHRS, CDR2 YFSETQ. V shed 1 base and J shed 0 bases, with 10 bases lying between them. The CDR3 covers 15 residues. The CDR3 loop reads CASSLTELANYGYTF. CDR3 in DNA: TGCGCCAGCAGCTTGACAGAATTGGCTAACTATGGCTACACCTTC.

This chain links TRBV30 with TRBJ1-4; TRBD1 might be the D (5 bases). This CDR3 region has 13 residues. Trimming took off 5 bases at V and 8 bases at J, with 15 bases between the two ends. Germline CDR1 and CDR2: GTSNPN and SVGIG (reference sequence). CDR3 bases: TGTGCCTGGGATTTGGGGCTTGGGGAAAAACTGTTTTTT. It yields the protein CAWDLGLGEKLFF.

This clone appeared a single time. V and J are TRBV10-1 and TRBJ2-3; TRBD2 matches 7 bases. CDR1 WNHNN and CDR2 SYGVQD come from the germline V gene (reference sequence). V was pared by 4 bases and J by 0 bases, with 13 bases of the junction left unmatched. This CDR3 is 18 amino acids long. CDR3 sequence: CASSASGRCLVSTDTQYF. CDR3 bases: TGCGCCAGCAGTGCTAGCGGAAGGTGTCTCGTAAGCACAGATACGCAGTATTTT.

J is TRBJ1-2 and V is TRBV5-1; 9 bases match TRBD1. The germline V gene has CDR1 SGHRS and CDR2 YFSETQ. With 8 bases clipped from V and 8 bases from J, the junction kept 7 bases outside the gene matches. CDR3 length: 12 residues. CDR3 amino acids: CASNTGGGGYTF. The CDR3 DNA reads as TGCGCCAGTAATACAGGGGGCGGCGGCTACACCTTC.

This chain links TRBV18 with TRBJ2-3, with TRBD2 matching over 7 bases. CDR3 length: 16 amino acids. Germline assignment: CDR1 KGHSH and CDR2 LQKENI. The V gene end was trimmed by 3 bases and the J gene end by 5 bases; junction bases not matched to a gene: 11. The CDR3 DNA is TGTGCCAGCTCACCCCCCGTGGGGGGGTGGGGAGATACGCAGTATTTT. This sequence encodes CASSPPVGGWGDTQYF.

The chain links TRBV19 to TRBJ1-5; 9 bases are a match to TRBD1. The CDR3 is 14 residues long. The J segment lost 6 bases and the V segment lost 8 bases, leaving 8 bases of the junction unmatched. From germline, CDR1 is LNHDA and CDR2 SQIVND (reference sequence). The CDR3 is CASCPGQGSQPQHF. CDR3 sequence (DNA): TGTGCCAGTTGTCCGGGACAGGGTAGTCAGCCCCAGCATTTT.

As to this clone: Other DNA sequences in this specimen translate into the identical CDR3. V usage is TRBV2 and J usage is TRBJ1-5; D remains ambiguous. CDR3 length: 12 residues. The germline gives CDR1 SNHLY, CDR2 FYNNEI. Trimming removed 2 bases at V and 7 bases at J, with 6 bases between. CDR3 residues: CASSESGQPQHF. CDR3 DNA: TGTGCCAGCAGTGAATCTGGCCAGCCCCAGCATTTT.

This chain joins TRBV7-2 and TRBJ2-1; the match to TRBD2 covers 7 bases. Losses at the gene ends were 5 bases for V and 5 bases for J; bases not matched to a gene: 3. Germline CDR1 and CDR2: SGHTA and FQGNSA. The CDR3 is 13 residues long. The CDR3 DNA sequence: TGTGCCAGCAGCCCCCGGGGGGACAATGAGCAGTTCTTC. Its protein is CASSPRGDNEQFF.

This chain joins TRBV6-4 and TRBJ2-1, with TRBD2 matching 8 bases. J gave up 2 bases and V 4 bases, and 4 bases lay outside the gene matches. The CDR3 loop spans 15 amino acids. The germline gives CDR1 MRHNA, CDR2 SNTAGT. The DNA for the CDR3 is TGTGCCAGCAGTGTCCGGGGGGGGACCTACAATGAGCAGTTCTTC. Translating it yields CASSVRGGTYNEQFF.

The chain uses TRBV5-1 and TRBJ2-7, with 7 bases aligning to TRBD2. Germline trimming cut 0 bases from V and 6 bases from J; bases unmatched to any gene: 18. Germline V CDR1 and CDR2: SGHRS, YFSETQ. The CDR3 has 18 residues. The CDR3 DNA reads TGCGCCAGCAGCTTGGGTTTAATCGGGGGGAGTGTCGCTACCGAGCAGTACTTC. Translated, it gives CASSLGLIGGSVATEQYF.

The chain recombines TRBV28 with TRBJ2-7, with TRBD2 matching over 8 bases. The germline V gene encodes CDR1 MDHEN and CDR2 SYDVKM. Trimming cost V 3 bases and J 2 bases; bases outside gene matches: 6. The CDR3 spans 15 residues. Written as DNA, the CDR3 is TGTGCCAGCAGTTTTTATAGCGGGATAGCCTACGAGCAGTACTTC. Translated: CASSFYSGIAYEQYF.

This chain connects TRBV4-1 to TRBJ2-1; 7 bases map to TRBD1. With 0 bases clipped from V and 0 bases from J, the junction kept 5 bases outside the gene matches. Germline-derived CDR1 and CDR2 are MGHRA and YSYEKL. CDR3 length: 17 residues. This chain's CDR3 is CASSQDPTGSSYNEQFF. For the CDR3, the DNA is TGCGCCAGCAGCCAAGATCCGACAGGGAGCTCCTACAATGAGCAGTTCTTC.

The rearrangement joins TRBV7-2 to TRBJ1-2, with D perhaps TRBD1 (6 bases). V lost 3 bases, J lost 0 bases, and 17 bases lay in between. The germline V gene has CDR1 SGHTA and CDR2 FQGNSA. The CDR3 has 17 amino acids. The CDR3 region has the DNA TGTGCCAGCAGCTTGCGGCCTGCGACAGGCACTAACTATGGCTACACCTTC. Its translation: CASSLRPATGTNYGYTF.

The chain has TRBV11-2 and TRBJ2-7; the D gene is possibly TRBD2 (5 bases). The CDR3 sequence is 12 residues long. V was trimmed by 4 bases and J by 3 bases, leaving 7 bases between them. Per the germline V gene, CDR1 is SGHAT and CDR2 is FQNNGV. This CDR3 is CASSSTSYEQYF. As DNA, the CDR3 is TGTGCCAGCAGCTCTACTAGCTACGAGCAGTACTTC. Full variable domain (remainder filled in from reference TRBV11-2 and TRBJ2-7): EAGVAQSPRYKIIEKRQSVAFWCNPISGHATLYWYQQILGQGPKLLIQFQNNGVVDDSQLPKDRFSAERLKGVDSTLKIQPAKLEDSAVYLCASSSTSYEQYFGPGTRLTVT.

This chain joins TRBV6-1 and TRBJ2-1; 13 bases map to TRBD2. This CDR3 has 15 amino acids. Per germline, CDR1 MNHNS and CDR2 SASEGT. V lost 1 base, J lost 9 bases, and 3 bases stayed unmatched. CDR3 residues: CASSEELAGGGEQFF. CDR3 sequence (DNA): TGTGCCAGCAGTGAAGAACTAGCGGGGGGGGGTGAGCAGTTCTTC.

Here the CDR3 reads CASSLYRGLGETQYF. CDR3 sequence (DNA): TGTGCCAGCAGCTTGTACAGGGGGCTAGGGGAGACCCAGTACTTC. This chain joins TRBV11-2 and TRBJ2-5, with 9 positions matching TRBD1. This CDR3 region has 15 residues. The germline gives CDR1 SGHAT, CDR2 FQNNGV. The ends lost 3 bases at V and 5 bases at J; junction bases unmatched: 7.

This chain links TRBV10-3 with TRBJ2-7; 10 bases are a match to TRBD1. The CDR3 is 16 residues long. Trimming took 2 bases from V and 5 from J; bases not matched to a gene: 9. Germline lookup yields CDR1 ENHRY and CDR2 SYGVKD. This chain's CDR3 is CAISEATGTGVHEQYF. DNA of the CDR3: TGTGCCATCAGTGAGGCTACCGGGACAGGGGTCCACGAGCAGTACTTC.

The chain joins TRBV25-1 to TRBJ2-7, with 8 bases matching TRBD1. Looked up from germline, CDR1 is MGHDK and CDR2 is SYGVNS. There are 13 residues in the CDR3. V lost 6 bases to trimming and J lost 1 base; unmatched junction nucleotides: 2. CDR3 amino acids: CASRRQGSYEQYF. CDR3 nucleotide sequence: TGTGCCAGCAGACGACAGGGGTCCTACGAGCAGTACTTC.

The chain is built from TRBV28 and TRBJ1-6, with TRBD1 matching 8 bases. The CDR3 runs to 12 residues. Germline V lookup: CDR1 MDHEN, CDR2 SYDVKM. Trimming cost V 6 bases and J 10 bases; bases outside gene matches: 2. This chain's CDR3 is CASRTGGSPLHF. For the CDR3, the DNA is TGTGCCAGCAGAACAGGGGGATCACCCCTCCACTTT.

The rearrangement links TRBV18 to TRBJ1-5; 8 bases align to TRBD1. The CDR3 length is 13 residues. Trimming at V came to 3 bases and at J to 5 bases, leaving 0 bases not matched to a gene. Per germline, CDR1 KGHSH and CDR2 LQKENI. CDR3: CASSPTGDQPQHF. The CDR3 DNA reads as TGTGCCAGCTCACCGACAGGGGATCAGCCCCAGCATTTT.

This chain connects TRBV5-1 to TRBJ2-3, with 7 positions matching TRBD2. V shed 4 bases, J shed 4 bases, and the junction held 3 bases outside the gene matches. Per the germline V gene, CDR1 is SGHRS and CDR2 is YFSETQ. The CDR3 spans 13 residues. CDR3 amino acids: CASSPGLADTQYF. The CDR3 DNA reads as TGCGCCAGCAGCCCCGGACTAGCAGATACGCAGTATTTT.

The chain has TRBV4-1 and TRBJ1-6, with TRBD1 identical over 9 bases. The CDR3 sequence is 16 residues long. J lost 7 bases, V lost 4 bases, and 8 bases had no gene match. Germline CDR1 and CDR2: MGHRA and YSYEKL. The CDR3: CASSPSLGQGNSPLHF. CDR3 nucleotides: TGCGCCAGCAGCCCATCTCTCGGACAGGGGAATTCACCCCTCCACTTT.

This clone was seen a single time. The V and J genes are TRBV11-2 and TRBJ2-2, with 11 nucleotides matching TRBD1. The CDR3 sequence is 15 residues long. Trimming removed 4 bases from V and 8 bases from J; junction bases left unmatched: 6. The V gene's germline CDR1 is SGHAT and CDR2 FQNNGV. The CDR3 coding sequence is TGTGCCAGCAGCTGGACAGGGGGCAGAGGTGGGGAGCTGTTTTTT. Its translation is CASSWTGGRGGELFF.

CDR3 sequence: CASSSAVSLAGPTDTQYF. Here the CDR3 DNA reads TGCGCCAGCAGCTCCGCCGTGTCACTAGCGGGGCCCACAGATACGCAGTATTTT. The V call is TRBV5-1, the J call TRBJ2-3; 10 bases line up with TRBD2. This CDR3 has 18 residues. CDR1 and CDR2 (germline): SGHRS, YFSETQ. V shed 3 bases and J 2 bases; nucleotides not matched to a gene: 12.

The chain employs TRBV7-6 and TRBJ1-5; 7 bases map to TRBD1. The CDR3 extends over 15 amino acids. The V and J ends lost 1 base and 8 bases, in that order; junction bases with no gene match: 8. CDR1 is SGHVS and CDR2 is FNYEAQ in the germline V gene. As DNA, the CDR3 is TGTGCCAGCAGCTTAGAAGGAGGGGGCATTGAGCCCCAGCATTTT. Translating it yields CASSLEGGGIEPQHF.